The entry below gives a single T cell receptor (beta chain) sequence along with its context. No antigen is known for it. Transcripts of RNA were the source for amplifying TCR beta CDR3 regions. RT-PCR with HTBI primers came first, then second-round multiplex PCR. Via MiXCR, TCRdb re-called the multiplex PCR reads, giving one row per CDR3 protein. Of about 400,000 distinct CDR3 sequences listed, around 18% are singletons. Looked up from germline, CDR1 is LNHDA and CDR2 is SQIVND (reference sequence). This CDR3 has 15 residues. V was pared by 3 bases and J by 5 bases, with 16 bases between. This record belongs to a study of Graves' ophthalmopathy and Graves' hyperthyroidism. Study-level background: Peripheral blood (taken before any treatment) was collected at initial diagnosis. Regarding the study as a whole: Sensitivity of over 60% and specificity of less than 75% were achieved by the model that predicted ophthalmopathy progression. Using 13 signatures, a model distinguished ophthalmopathy from stable hyperthyroidism, reaching around 90% sensitivity and approximately 84% specificity.

The receptor's source is a woman between 18 and 30 years old with Graves' ophthalmopathy. The specimen sequenced was peripheral blood. The rearrangement joins TRBV19 to TRBJ2-5; D remains unclear. The chain's CDR3 is CASSIKGGRFETQYF. CDR3 nucleotides: TGTGCCAGTAGTATTAAGGGCGGTAGATTTGAGACCCAGTACTTC.